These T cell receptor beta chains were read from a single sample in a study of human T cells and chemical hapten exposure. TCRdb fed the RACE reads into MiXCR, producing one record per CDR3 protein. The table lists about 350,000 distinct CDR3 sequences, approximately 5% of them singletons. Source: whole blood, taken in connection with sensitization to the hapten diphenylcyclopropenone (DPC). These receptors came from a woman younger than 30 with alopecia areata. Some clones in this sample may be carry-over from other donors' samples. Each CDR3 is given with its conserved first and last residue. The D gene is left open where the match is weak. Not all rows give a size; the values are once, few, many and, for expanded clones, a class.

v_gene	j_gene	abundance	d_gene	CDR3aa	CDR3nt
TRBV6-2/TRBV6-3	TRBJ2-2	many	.	CASITDNTGELFF	TGTGCCAGCATCACAGACAACACCGGGGAGCTGTTTTTT
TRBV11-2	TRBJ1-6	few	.	CASSSLQGRRSPLHF	TGTGCCAGCAGCTCCCTCCAGGGAAGACGGTCACCCCTCCACTTT
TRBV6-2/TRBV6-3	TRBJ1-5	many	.	CASSWSGTAVGPQHF	TGTGCCAGCAGTTGGTCGGGGACCGCGGTTGGGCCCCAGCATTTT
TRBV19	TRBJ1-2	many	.	CASSTDRIYGYTF	TGTGCCAGTAGTACCGACAGGATCTATGGCTACACCTTC
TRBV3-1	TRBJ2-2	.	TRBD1	CASSQVLWTGGGIGELFF	TGTGCCAGCAGCCAAGTTCTCTGGACAGGTGGAGGAATTGGGGAGCTGTTTTTT
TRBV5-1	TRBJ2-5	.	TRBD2	CASSLVGLGEETQYF	TGCGCCAGCAGCTTGGTCGGACTAGGGGAAGAGACCCAGTACTTC
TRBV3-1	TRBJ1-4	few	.	CASTPNPSTNEKLFF	TGTGCCAGCACCCCTAATCCAAGCACTAATGAAAAACTGTTTTTT
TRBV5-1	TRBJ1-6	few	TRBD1	CASSLRQGVNSPLHF	TGCGCCAGCAGCTTGAGACAGGGGGTAAATTCACCCCTCCACTTT
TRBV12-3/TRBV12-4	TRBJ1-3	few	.	CASSLRGATGNTIYF	TGTGCCAGCAGTTTGCGGGGGGCGACTGGAAACACCATATATTTT
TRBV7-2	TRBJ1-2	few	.	CASSLVDPNYTF	TGTGCCAGCAGCTTAGTTGACCCCAACTACACCTTC
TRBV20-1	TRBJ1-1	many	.	CSARRENVNTEAFF	TGCAGTGCTAGAAGGGAGAACGTGAACACTGAAGCTTTCTTT
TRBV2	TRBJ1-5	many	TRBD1	CASSEPGGSQPQHF	TGTGCCAGCAGTGAACCAGGGGGAAGTCAGCCCCAGCATTTT
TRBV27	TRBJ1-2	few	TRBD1	CASSPRTGRYGYTF	TGTGCCAGCAGCCCCAGGACAGGCCGGTATGGCTACACCTTC
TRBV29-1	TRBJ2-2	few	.	CSVRSGAANTGELFF	TGCAGCGTTCGGTCTGGGGCGGCGAACACCGGGGAGCTGTTTTTT
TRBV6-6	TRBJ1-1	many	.	CASSSSVAFF	TGTGCCAGCAGCTCGAGCGTAGCTTTCTTT
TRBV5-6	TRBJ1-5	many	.	CASSLSRYGQPQHF	TGTGCCAGCAGCTTGTCGAGGTACGGTCAGCCCCAGCATTTT
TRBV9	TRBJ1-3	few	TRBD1	CASSPQGGPVSGNTIYF	TGTGCCAGCAGCCCCCAGGGGGGACCCGTCTCTGGAAACACCATATATTTT
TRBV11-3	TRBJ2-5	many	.	CASSLIFEEQETQYF	TGTGCCAGCAGCTTAATTTTTGAAGAACAAGAGACCCAGTACTTC
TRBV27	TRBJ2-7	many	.	CASSLRKGEVEQYF	TGTGCCAGCAGTTTAAGGAAGGGCGAGGTCGAGCAGTACTTC
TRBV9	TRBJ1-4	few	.	CASSAEITERPEKLFF	TGTGCCAGCAGCGCCGAGATTACAGAACGCCCTGAAAAACTGTTTTTT
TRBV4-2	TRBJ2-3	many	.	CASSQAGPPRTDTQYF	TGTGCCAGCAGCCAGGCCGGTCCGCCCCGCACAGATACGCAGTATTTT
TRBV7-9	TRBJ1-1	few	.	CASSPPWDEAFF	TGTGCCAGCAGCCCGCCTTGGGATGAGGCTTTCTTT
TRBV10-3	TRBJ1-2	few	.	CAISPQGNYGYTF	TGTGCCATCAGTCCACAGGGTAACTATGGCTACACCTTC
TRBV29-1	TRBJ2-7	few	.	CSVSHNYEQYF	TGCAGCGTTTCTCACAATTACGAGCAGTACTTC
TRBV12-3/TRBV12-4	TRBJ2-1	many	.	CASSLDRVLTQFF	TGTGCCAGCAGTTTAGATCGGGTCTTAACGCAGTTCTTC
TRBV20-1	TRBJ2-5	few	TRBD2	CSARGGSAQETQYF	TGCAGTGCTAGGGGGGGGAGTGCACAAGAGACCCAGTACTTC
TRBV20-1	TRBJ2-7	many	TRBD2	CSADLERGSYEQYF	TGCAGTGCTGACCTTGAGCGGGGGAGCTACGAGCAGTACTTC
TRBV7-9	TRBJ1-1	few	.	CASRHGGTREDDTEAFF	TGTGCCAGCAGGCATGGCGGGACACGGGAGGATGATACTGAAGCTTTCTTT
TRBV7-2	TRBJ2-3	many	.	CASSRAGLADTQYF	TGTGCCAGCAGCCGCGCCGGGCTAGCGGATACGCAGTATTTT
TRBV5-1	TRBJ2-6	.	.	CASSLGQHSGANVLTF	TGCGCCAGCAGCTTAGGCCAGCACTCTGGGGCCAACGTCCTGACTTTC
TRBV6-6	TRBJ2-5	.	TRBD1	CASRNFPGQGAGETQYF	TGTGCCAGCAGGAACTTCCCGGGACAGGGGGCTGGAGAGACCCAGTACTTC
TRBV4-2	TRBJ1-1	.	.	CASSLTDGVAEAFF	TGTGCCAGCAGCCTCACCGATGGGGTGGCTGAAGCTTTCTTT
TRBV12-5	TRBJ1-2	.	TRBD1	CASGRGQGYTF	TGTGCTAGTGGCAGGGGGCAGGGCTACACCTTC
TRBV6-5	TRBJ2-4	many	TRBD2	CASSYSGLAGLQRGAKNIQYF	TGTGCCAGCAGTTACTCAGGACTAGCGGGCCTGCAAAGGGGGGCCAAAAACATTCAGTACTTC
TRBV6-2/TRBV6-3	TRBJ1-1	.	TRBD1	CASKQGGTEAFF	TGTGCCAGCAAGCAGGGGGGCACTGAAGCTTTCTTT
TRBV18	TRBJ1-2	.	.	CASSLNPTTGVYGYTF	TGTGCCAGCTCACTAAATCCCACGACAGGCGTCTATGGCTACACCTTC
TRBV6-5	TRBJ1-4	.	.	CASRLTGTVQGKLFF	TGTGCCAGCAGACTTACCGGGACCGTCCAAGGAAAACTGTTTTTT
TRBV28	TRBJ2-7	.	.	CASSPLFYEQYF	TGTGCCAGCAGTCCACTTTTCTACGAGCAGTACTTC
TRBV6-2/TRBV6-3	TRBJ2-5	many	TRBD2	CASSYVAGGQETQYF	TGTGCCAGCAGTTACGTAGCGGGGGGACAAGAGACCCAGTACTTC
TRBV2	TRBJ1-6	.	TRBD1	CASRPDREYSPLHF	TGTGCCAGCAGACCGGACAGGGAATATTCACCCCTCCACTTT
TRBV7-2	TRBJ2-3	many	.	CASSFARTDTQYF	TGTGCCAGCAGCTTTGCTAGGACAGATACGCAGTATTTT
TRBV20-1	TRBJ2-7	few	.	CSARGRADLPEQYF	TGCAGTGCTAGAGGGCGGGCTGATCTTCCCGAGCAGTACTTC
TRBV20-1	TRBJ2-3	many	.	CSATATTDTQYF	TGCAGTGCTACGGCGACCACAGATACGCAGTATTTT
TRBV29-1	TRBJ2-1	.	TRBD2	CSAQRGGIEQFF	TGCAGCGCCCAGCGGGGGGGCATTGAGCAGTTCTTC